Following are 8 T cell receptor beta chains from one sample sequenced in a study of shared clonotypes between healthy human individuals. It was CD45RO-negative cells, positively selected for CCR7, that made up naive CD8 cells, with terminally differentiated effector memory CD45RA+ cells excluded. Profiling relied on immunoSEQ multiplex PCR, and the TCRdb table lists in-frame clones only, not all of them. The sample includes around 600,000 clones, roughly 98% seen only once; the top ten take 0.25% to 0.35%. The sequenced material came from naive CD8+ T cells sorted from blood. These receptors were obtained from a man aged 30 to 39 in good health.

The chain employs TRBV19 and TRBJ1-1, with D possibly being TRBD1 (5 bases). There are 14 residues in the CDR3. CDR1 and CDR2 (germline): LNHDA, SQIVND (reference sequence). The V gene lost 1 base and the J gene lost 5 bases, with 11 bases spanning the gap. The CDR3 region has the DNA TGTGCCAGTAGTATAGGTAGGGGATGGACTGAAGCTTTCTTT. Its protein product is CASSIGRGWTEAFF.

The V and J genes are TRBV9 and TRBJ2-3, with 11 bases fitting TRBD2. CDR1 and CDR2 from the germline V gene are SGDLS and YYNGEE. CDR3 size: 17 residues. Trimming at V came to 4 bases and at J to 1 base, leaving 8 bases not matched to a gene. The CDR3 DNA sequence: TGTGCCAGCAGCCCTCACCCGGGACTAGCGGGCACAGATACGCAGTATTTT. Translation gives CASSPHPGLAGTDTQYF.

This clone came up once. V gene TRBV19 combines with J gene TRBJ2-3; possible D gene TRBD2, 6 bases. CDR3 length: 15 residues. CDR1 is LNHDA, CDR2 SQIVND, per germline (reference sequence). V was trimmed by 6 bases and J by 1 base, leaving 14 bases between them. The CDR3 DNA sequence: TGTGCCAGTAGCAGACTAGAGTGGGGCACAGATACGCAGTATTTT. Amino acids: CASSRLEWGTDTQYF. Combining the CDR3 with reference TRBV19 and TRBJ2-3 gives the whole variable domain DGGITQSPKYLFRKEGQNVTLSCEQNLNHDAMYWYRQDPGQGLRLIYYSQIVNDFQKGDIAEGYSVSREKKESFPLTVTSAQKNPTAFYLCASSRLEWGTDTQYFGPGTRLTVL.

The V and J genes are TRBV9 and TRBJ2-2; 13 positions agree with TRBD2. Losses at the gene ends were 3 bases for V and 6 bases for J; bases not matched to a gene: 8. Germline values: CDR1 SGDLS, CDR2 YYNGEE. This CDR3 has 17 residues. CDR3 DNA sequence: TGTGCCAGCAGCGGACTAGCGGGAGGTTCCATAGCCGGGGAGCTGTTTTTT. This sequence encodes CASSGLAGGSIAGELFF.

The gene calls are TRBV10-2 and TRBJ2-2, with a possible D match to TRBD2 (6 bases). Trimming removed 3 bases from V and 6 bases from J, with 11 bases in between. The CDR3 loop spans 14 amino acids. Germline V gene data show CDR1 as WSHSY and CDR2 as SAAADI. The CDR3 bases are TGCGCCAGCAGTGACGGGAGAATCGCCGGGGAGCTGTTTTTT. It encodes CASSDGRIAGELFF.

The CDR3 nucleotides read TGTGCCAGCAATGCAGTCACAGATACGCAGTATTTT. This codes for CASNAVTDTQYF. The chain uses TRBV6-1 and TRBJ2-3; D call uncertain. In germline, CDR1 is MNHNS, CDR2 SASEGT. The CDR3 has 12 amino acids. Trimming left V 7 bases short and J 2 bases short, with 7 bases between.

This rearrangement joins TRBV4-2 to TRBJ2-3; perhaps TRBD2 as D (7 bases). The CDR3 runs to 15 residues. Trimming shortened V by 4 bases and J by 2 bases, and 13 bases separated the two germline ends. Germline CDR1 reads LGHNA; CDR2 reads YNFKEQ. The CDR3 here is CASSPLGGPTDTQYF. The CDR3 DNA reads as TGTGCCAGCAGCCCTTTGGGGGGGCCCACAGATACGCAGTATTTT.

V is TRBV7-3 and J is TRBJ2-1; 11 bases line up with TRBD2. The CDR3 loop spans 14 amino acids. Germline CDR1 SGHTA, CDR2 FQGTGA. V dropped 7 bases and J dropped 6; count of bases not matched to a gene: 5. As DNA, the CDR3 is TGTGCCAGCACCCTAGCGGGAGGTCGCAATGAGCAGTTCTTC. It specifies CASTLAGGRNEQFF.